A selection of T cell receptor beta chains follows, all from one sample in a study of TIL therapy for anti-PD-1-resistant metastatic lung cancer. Clones were sequenced by immunoSEQ multiplex PCR, and TCRdb holds only the in-frame ones, with some missing. The sample has about 50,000 clones, around 64% seen once. Source: tumor tissue, taken at baseline. The receptors come from a person between 30 and 80 years old with non-small cell lung cancer. CDR3s include the opening cysteine and the closing phenylalanine or tryptophan. A D gene is named only where the DNA matches it firmly. Clone size is given for some rows only: seen once, a few or many times, or a class if the clone is expanded.

>TRBV7-9|TRBJ2-3|once|TRBD1
CASSLGSEGQNTDTQYF
TGTGCCAGCAGCTTAGGGTCAGAGGGACAGAACACAGATACGCAGTATTTT
>TRBV6-5|TRBJ2-5|-|-
CASSSGVKTQYF
TGTGCCAGCAGTTCGGGAGTTAAGACCCAGTACTTC
>TRBV27|TRBJ2-7|-|-
CAPAPTHRNSYEQYF
TGTGCCCCAGCACCGACGCACAGAAACTCCTACGAGCAGTACTTC
>TRBV5-6|TRBJ2-7|-|-
CASRPGARYEQYF
TGTGCCAGCAGACCCGGGGCCAGGTACGAGCAGTACTTC
>TRBV5-5|TRBJ2-1|few|TRBD2
CASSLTSVWEVNEQFF
TGTGCCAGCAGCTTAACTAGCGTTTGGGAGGTCAATGAGCAGTTCTTC
>TRBV25-1|TRBJ2-3|-|-
CASISGRLTDTQYF
TGTGCCAGCATTTCCGGACGACTCACAGATACGCAGTATTTT
>TRBV27|TRBJ2-1|-|-
CASSYSASYNEQFF
TGTGCCAGCAGTTATAGCGCCTCCTACAATGAGCAGTTCTTC
>TRBV15|TRBJ2-7|few|TRBD1
CATSRGTTGEYF
TGTGCCACCAGCAGAGGGACAACAGGGGAGTACTTC
>TRBV19|TRBJ2-7|-|-
CASSFRDTVLAAGSYEQYF
TGTGCCAGTAGTTTCAGGGACACCGTCCTAGCGGCGGGCTCCTACGAGCAGTACTTC
>TRBV10-3|TRBJ2-3|-|TRBD1
CAISETGAITDTQYF
TGTGCCATCAGTGAGACAGGGGCGATCACAGATACGCAGTATTTT
>TRBV27|TRBJ1-4|-|-
CASSLDWTTNEKLFF
TGTGCCAGCAGTTTAGACTGGACAACTAATGAAAAACTGTTTTTT
>TRBV21-1|TRBJ1-5|-|-
CASSKVSSNNQPQHF
TGTGCCAGCAGCAAAGTTTCCTCAAACAATCAGCCCCAGCATTTT
>TRBV10-3|TRBJ1-6|-|TRBD1
CAISGDRSSSYNSPLHF
TGTGCCATCAGTGGGGACAGATCGAGCTCCTATAATTCACCCCTCCACTTT
>TRBV6-1|TRBJ2-2|-|TRBD2
CASRGTSGGAGELFF
TGTGCCAGCAGAGGGACTAGCGGGGGGGCCGGGGAGCTGTTTTTT
>TRBV28|TRBJ1-2|-|-
CASNWGRGYTF
TGTGCCAGCAATTGGGGGAGAGGCTACACCTTC
>TRBV7-3|TRBJ2-1|few|-
CASSLIGPTEQFF
TGTGCCAGCAGCTTAATCGGCCCTACTGAGCAGTTCTTC